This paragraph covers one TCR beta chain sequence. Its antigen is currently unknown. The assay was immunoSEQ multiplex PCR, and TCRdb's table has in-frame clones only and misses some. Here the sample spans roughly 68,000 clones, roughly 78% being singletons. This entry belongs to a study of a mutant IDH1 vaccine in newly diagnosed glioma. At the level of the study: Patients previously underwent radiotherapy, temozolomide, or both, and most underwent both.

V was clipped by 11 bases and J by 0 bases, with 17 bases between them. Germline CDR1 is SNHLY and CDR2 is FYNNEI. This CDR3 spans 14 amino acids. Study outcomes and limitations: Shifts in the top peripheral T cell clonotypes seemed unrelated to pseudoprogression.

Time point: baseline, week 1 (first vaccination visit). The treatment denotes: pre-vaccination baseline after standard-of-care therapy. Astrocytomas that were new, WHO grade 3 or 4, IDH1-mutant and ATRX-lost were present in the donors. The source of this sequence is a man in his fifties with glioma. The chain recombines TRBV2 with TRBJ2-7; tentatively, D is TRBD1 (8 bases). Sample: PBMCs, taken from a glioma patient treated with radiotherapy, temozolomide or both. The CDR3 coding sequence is TGTGCCGGCGGGGGACAGGCTGCCTCCTACGAGCAGTACTTC. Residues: CAGGGQAASYEQYF.